Below, 18 T cell receptor beta chains from the same sample are listed, as sequenced in a study of blood T cell repertoires in COVID-19 (TCRdb year 2020). Receptors were amplified or captured by the immunoSEQ multiplex PCR assay. This immuneACCESS table, as held by TCRdb, lists in-frame sequences with V and J called but not all clones. Of the missing ones, under half trace to an unresolved V gene in checked studies; the others have no known cause. Here the sample has a few hundred thousand clones; 80% to 90% occur a single time. Roughly 5.9% of the sample lies in the top ten. Sequenced material: peripheral blood. The receptors stem from a woman in her forties or fifties with COVID-19, enrolled during active disease.

The V call is TRBV2, the J call TRBJ1-3, with 7 bases lining up with TRBD1. The V and J ends lost 6 bases and 5 bases, in that order; junction bases with no gene match: 13. The CDR3 is 16 amino acids. The germline CDR1 and CDR2 sequences are SNHLY and FYNNEI. CDR3 region: CASSAGTANPRNTIYF. In DNA, the CDR3 is TGTGCCAGCAGCGCCGGGACAGCGAACCCCCGAAACACCATATATTTT.

This chain joins TRBV19 and TRBJ1-4; 12 bases fit TRBD1. The CDR3 totals 17 residues. V shed 8 bases and J 3 bases; nucleotides not matched to a gene: 10. Germline V gene lookup returns CDR1 LNHDA and CDR2 SQIVND (reference sequence). CDR3 sequence reads: CASRTGTGGRPNEKLFF. CDR3 DNA: TGTGCCAGTCGAACCGGGACAGGGGGCAGACCTAATGAAAAACTGTTTTTT.

This rearrangement joins TRBV18 to TRBJ1-1; TRBD1 might be the D (6 bases). Trimming cost V 4 bases and J 1 base, with 13 bases left between them. Germline CDR1 reads KGHSH; CDR2 reads LQKENI. The CDR3 consists of 15 residues. The CDR3 DNA follows: TGTGCCAGCTCACTCAGACCGGACAGGAACACTGAAGCTTTCTTT. Protein: CASSLRPDRNTEAFF.

V gene TRBV11-2 combines with J gene TRBJ2-7; the match to TRBD2 covers 8 bases. Per the germline V gene, CDR1 is SGHAT and CDR2 is FQNNGV. Trimming removed 6 bases from V and 7 bases from J; junction bases left unmatched: 8. CDR3 size: 13 residues. CDR3 in DNA: TGTGCCAGCAGGGTAGCGGGGCCGCTGGAGCAGTACTTC. Amino acid sequence: CASRVAGPLEQYF.

This clone has a single count. The gene calls are TRBV23-1 and TRBJ2-5; TRBD2 matches at 9 bases. TRBV23-1 is an ORF for which the function is uncertain. This CDR3 is 16 amino acids long. Trimming cost V 5 bases and J 5 bases; bases outside gene matches: 12. DNA of the CDR3: TGCGCCAGCAGTGTGGACGGGTTAGCGGGAGTCGAGACCCAGTACTTC. It yields the protein CASSVDGLAGVETQYF.

The rearrangement joins TRBV5-6 to TRBJ1-5, with a tentative D call TRBD1 (6 bases). Germline V lookup: CDR1 SGHDT, CDR2 YYEEEE. Trimming pared 4 bases from V and 2 bases from J, leaving 19 bases between. This CDR3 has 17 amino acids. DNA of the CDR3: TGTGCCAGCAGCCGCCTGTCAGGGGAAATTCGCAATCAGCCCCAGCATTTT. Translation gives CASSRLSGEIRNQPQHF.

V is TRBV5-5 and J is TRBJ1-2; D remains ambiguous. The CDR3 has 13 amino acids. Deletions cut 4 bases from V and 8 bases from J, with 15 bases between. CDR1 is SGHKS, CDR2 YYEKEE, per germline (reference sequence). The CDR3 bases are TGTGCCAGCAGCCCGGCCGATGGGCGAGGCTACACCTTC. Translation: CASSPADGRGYTF.

This clone has a handful of counts. V and J are TRBV28 and TRBJ1-2, with 12 bases lining up with TRBD1. Germline-derived CDR1 and CDR2 are MDHEN and SYDVKM. The CDR3 spans 15 residues. The V gene end was trimmed by 8 bases and the J gene end by 5 bases; junction bases not matched to a gene: 9. CDR3 loop: CASSIRDRGLYGYTF. The CDR3 nucleotides are TGTGCCAGCTCCATCCGGGACAGGGGGCTGTATGGCTACACCTTC.

This clone was seen once. The identical CDR3 is also encoded by other nucleotide sequences in the sample. The chain couples TRBV19 to TRBJ2-1; the match to TRBD1 covers 10 bases. The CDR3 is made up of 14 amino acids. Germline CDR1 reads LNHDA; CDR2 reads SQIVND (reference sequence). The trim removed 7 bases at V and 2 bases at J, leaving 2 bases unmatched. The CDR3 bases are TGTGCCAGTAATGACAGGGGGCCCTACAATGAGCAGTTCTTC. Its protein is CASNDRGPYNEQFF.

This chain joins TRBV7-2 and TRBJ1-2; the match to TRBD1 covers 9 bases. This CDR3 is built from 15 residues. The junction had 6 bases not matched to a gene; V was cut back by 2 bases and J by 5 bases. Per the germline V gene, CDR1 is SGHTA and CDR2 is FQGNSA. The chain's CDR3 is CASSLTLTGGYGYTF. As DNA, the CDR3 is TGTGCCAGCAGCTTAACCCTGACAGGGGGGTATGGCTACACCTTC.

The rearrangement uses TRBV7-2 and TRBJ2-1, with unresolved D. Germline assignment: CDR1 SGHTA and CDR2 FQGNSA. V was shortened by 2 bases and J by 8 bases, with 7 bases between the two germline ends. The CDR3 totals 12 residues. The DNA of the CDR3 is TGTGCCAGCAGCTTAATTACTTATGAGCAGTTCTTC. Amino acid sequence: CASSLITYEQFF.

CDR3 loop: CAWAQGSTEAFF. CDR3 bases: TGTGCCTGGGCGCAGGGGTCCACTGAAGCTTTCTTT. The rearrangement joins TRBV30 to TRBJ1-1; D perhaps matches TRBD1 (6 bases). The V and J ends lost 5 bases and 4 bases respectively, with 11 bases between them. CDR1 and CDR2 from the germline V gene are GTSNPN and SVGIG (reference sequence). This CDR3 has 12 residues.

V usage is TRBV7-8 and J usage is TRBJ2-1; the D gene is possibly TRBD2 (6 bases). In germline, CDR1 is SGHVS, CDR2 FQNEAQ. V was pared by 3 bases and J by 4 bases, with 7 bases between. The length of the CDR3 is 13 residues. The CDR3 loop reads CASSLGTYNEQFF. CDR3 bases: TGTGCCAGCAGCTTGGGGACTTACAATGAGCAGTTCTTC.

This clone has more than one count but fewer than ten. The genes are TRBV24-1 and TRBJ2-1, with TRBD2 as a possible D gene (6 bases). Germline CDR1 and CDR2: KGHDR and SFDVKD. CDR3 length: 11 residues. The germline V and J ends were trimmed by 9 bases and 5 bases, with 7 bases remaining between them. Here the CDR3 DNA reads TGTGCCACCGGGAGGAACAATGAGCAGTTCTTC. Translated, it gives CATGRNNEQFF.

The V and J genes are TRBV6-2 or TRBV6-3 and TRBJ2-1; 8 bases map to TRBD2. CDR1 is MNHEY and CDR2 is SVGEGT in the germline V gene. The CDR3 runs 15 residues. V trimming: 0 bases; J trimming: 3 bases; junction bases outside the gene matches: 1. The CDR3 nucleotides read TGTGCCAGCAGTTACTCCACTAGCGGCTACAATGAGCAGTTCTTC. It encodes CASSYSTSGYNEQFF.

This clone is a singleton in its sample. This chain joins TRBV30 and TRBJ1-2; a weak D match, TRBD1 (6 bases). The CDR3 has 12 residues. V lost 0 bases and J 8 bases, leaving 10 bases between the germline ends. The V gene's germline CDR1 is GTSNPN and CDR2 SVGIG (reference sequence). CDR3 sequence (DNA): TGTGCCTGGAGTGTACCCAGGGGCGGCTACACCTTC. Translated: CAWSVPRGGYTF.

This chain uses TRBV9 with TRBJ2-5; D may be TRBD2 (7 bases). CDR3 length: 16 residues. Germline CDR1 SGDLS, CDR2 YYNGEE. Trimming removed 10 bases from V and 5 bases from J, with 27 bases in between. The CDR3 nucleotides are TGTGCCCGCCGCGTAGGGGGGGGGCGAGGAAAGGAGACCCAGTACTTC. It encodes CARRVGGGRGKETQYF.

In the case of this clone: The same CDR3 arises from other DNA sequences in this sample as well. V and J are TRBV24-1 and TRBJ2-5; TRBD2 might be the D (6 bases). Trimming took 2 bases from V and 5 from J, leaving 14 bases between them. The CDR3 has 15 amino acids. Germline CDR1 reads KGHDR; CDR2 reads SFDVKD. The CDR3 nucleotides are TGTGCCACCAGTGATTCGGGCGGGGCGGGGGAGACCCAGTACTTC. Its protein is CATSDSGGAGETQYF.